This is a list of T cell receptor beta chains from one sample in a study of T cells after yellow fever vaccination. TCRdb re-derived calls from the 5' RACE reads in MiXCR, one entry per CDR3 protein. The repertoire holds over 300,000 distinct CDR3 sequences, 6.5% to 8.5% seen once, with roughly a sixth in the top ten. The source material was PBMCs, sampled around 45 days after the first yellow fever vaccination. The origin of the receptors is a man aged 18 to 35 who received the YFV17D yellow fever vaccine. CDR3s include the opening cysteine and the closing phenylalanine or tryptophan. The D gene is left open where the match is weak. Clone size is shown for a subset of rows, as once, few, many or a class of expanded clone.

>TRBV6-1|many|TRBJ2-7|TRBD1
TGTGCCAGCAATCGGGCGGGGACCGGGACAGGGAAAACCTACGAGCAGTACTTC
CASNRAGTGTGKTYEQYF
>TRBV5-1|few|TRBJ1-4|.
TGCGCCAGCAGCTTGGAGAGAGCGTCTAATGAAAAACTGTTTTTT
CASSLERASNEKLFF
>TRBV4-2|.|TRBJ2-3|TRBD2
TGTGCCAGCAGCCAAGCCCAGACTAGCGGGGGGGGGAATACGCAGTATTTT
CASSQAQTSGGGNTQYF
>TRBV13|few|TRBJ2-3|TRBD1
TGTGCCAGCAGCGAAGGACAGGGTGAGGTTACGCAGTATTTT
CASSEGQGEVTQYF
>TRBV5-1|.|TRBJ1-1|.
TGCGCCAGCAGCTTCTCCGAGTACACTGAAGCTTTCTTT
CASSFSEYTEAFF
>TRBV12-3/TRBV12-4|.|TRBJ2-2|.
TGTGCCAGCAGTCCTTACAGGGCTGGCACCGGGGAGCTGTTTTTT
CASSPYRAGTGELFF
>TRBV7-9|few|TRBJ1-1|TRBD1
TGTGCCAGCAGCACGACAGAACAGGGGAGGGTGAACACTGAAGCTTTCTTT
CASSTTEQGRVNTEAFF
>TRBV12-3/TRBV12-4|few|TRBJ2-1|TRBD2
TGTGCCAGCAAAGTAGCGGGGGCCGCCTACAATGAGCAGTTCTTC
CASKVAGAAYNEQFF
>TRBV2|many|TRBJ2-7|.
TGTGCCAGCAGTGAGGGGGGAATCTACGAGCAGTACTTC
CASSEGGIYEQYF
>TRBV6-1|many|TRBJ2-3|TRBD2
TGTGCCAGCAGTGAAAAATCTAGCGGGGCAGATACGCAGTATTTT
CASSEKSSGADTQYF
>TRBV3-1|few|TRBJ2-1|.
TGTGCCAGCAGCCAGTTTTCCGGTGAATACAATGAGCAGTTCTTC
CASSQFSGEYNEQFF
>TRBV11-2|few|TRBJ1-2|.
TGTGCCAGCAGCTTAGTTCGCAGGGGAGGTGTTTCAGACTATGGCTACACCTTC
CASSLVRRGGVSDYGYTF
>TRBV24-1|few|TRBJ1-1|.
TGTGCCACCACTGTATTGGGCAGATCGAACACTGAAGCTTTCTTT
CATTVLGRSNTEAFF
>TRBV5-1|many|TRBJ2-3|.
TGCGCCAGCAGTTCCCAGGACGGAGATACGCAGTATTTT
CASSSQDGDTQYF
>TRBV7-6|few|TRBJ1-1|.
TGTGCCAGCAGCCCTATGGGGTCCATGAACACTGAAGCTTTCTTT
CASSPMGSMNTEAFF
>TRBV4-1|many|TRBJ2-2|.
TGCGCCAGCAGCCAAAGTGCGAACACCGGGGAGCTGTTTTTT
CASSQSANTGELFF
>TRBV6-2/TRBV6-3|many|TRBJ1-1|.
TGTGCCAGCAGTTTCAATGGTTTAGGGAACACTGAAGCTTTCTTT
CASSFNGLGNTEAFF
>TRBV6-1|.|TRBJ2-2|.
TGTGCCAGCAGGAGCAGGGGCGGGACCGGGGAGCTGTTTTTT
CASRSRGGTGELFF
>TRBV6-5|.|TRBJ2-5|.
TGTGCCAGCAGTTATGGTCTGGGGGGGCCCCAAGAGACCCAGTACTTC
CASSYGLGGPQETQYF
>TRBV12-3/TRBV12-4|few|TRBJ1-1|.
TGTGCCAGCCTACAGACCTCCGGGAACACTGAAGCTTTCTTT
CASLQTSGNTEAFF
>TRBV28|few|TRBJ2-4|.
TGTGCCAGCAGCCTCCGGGCGGGGCCCAGAAAAAACATTCAGTACTTC
CASSLRAGPRKNIQYF
>TRBV14|few|TRBJ1-2|.
TGTGCCAGCCCAAATGGGTTGGGCTTACACTATGGCTACACCTTC
CASPNGLGLHYGYTF
>TRBV2|.|TRBJ2-1|TRBD2
TGTGCCACCAAATTGGGACTAGCGGGTTACAATGAGCAGTTCTTC
CATKLGLAGYNEQFF
>TRBV12-3/TRBV12-4|many|TRBJ1-4|TRBD1
TGTGCCAGCAGTTCGGACAGGCATGCAACTAATGAAAAACTGTTTTTT
CASSSDRHATNEKLFF
>TRBV13|.|TRBJ2-3|TRBD2
TGTGCCAGCAGCGCCAAACTAGCGGCTAGCACAGATACGCAGTATTTT
CASSAKLAASTDTQYF
>TRBV5-1|many|TRBJ2-7|.
TGCGCCAGCAGCTTCAGACAGACTTCCTACGAGCAGTACTTC
CASSFRQTSYEQYF
>TRBV18|few|TRBJ1-5|TRBD1
TGTGCCAGCTCAGGGACAGATTATCAGCCCCAGCATTTT
CASSGTDYQPQHF
>TRBV4-1|.|TRBJ2-7|.
TGCGCCAGCAGCCAAGTGGGCAGGTACGAGCAGTACTTC
CASSQVGRYEQYF
>TRBV5-6|.|TRBJ1-4|.
TGTGCCAGCAGCTTGTGGCAGGGTGGTGAAAAACTGTTTTTT
CASSLWQGGEKLFF
>TRBV11-3|few|TRBJ2-1|TRBD2
TGTGCCAGCAGCCGGGGGACTAGCGGGGGGGGGAATGAGCAGTTCTTC
CASSRGTSGGGNEQFF
>TRBV20-1|many|TRBJ2-3|TRBD2
TGCAGTGCCCTAGCGGGGAGGGCAGATACGCAGTATTTT
CSALAGRADTQYF
>TRBV2|few|TRBJ2-1|TRBD2
TGTGCCAGCAGTGAAGACGGGGGGGGCAGCGAGCAGTTCTTC
CASSEDGGGSEQFF
>TRBV11-2|few|TRBJ2-2|TRBD2
TGTGCCAGCAGGAAACCGGGGGGTGGCACCGGGGAGCTGTTTTTT
CASRKPGGGTGELFF
>TRBV27|.|TRBJ1-5|.
TGTGCCAGCAGTTTTGGAGACACCAATCAGCCCCAGCATTTT
CASSFGDTNQPQHF
>TRBV20-1|few|TRBJ2-7|TRBD2
TGCAGTGCTAGGATCGGGGGGTCATTGTACGAGCAGTACTTC
CSARIGGSLYEQYF
>TRBV5-1|.|TRBJ2-3|TRBD2
TGCGCCAGCCGGACTAGCGGGGTTTCGGCAGATACGCAGTATTTT
CASRTSGVSADTQYF
>TRBV20-1|few|TRBJ2-4|.
TGCAGTGCTAGAGCCTCGGACAGATCGGTGGCCAAAAACATTCAGTACTTC
CSARASDRSVAKNIQYF
>TRBV7-9|many|TRBJ2-4|.
TGTGCCAGCAGCTTAGCTCCGAGTACTAGGTTCTACATTCAGTACTTC
CASSLAPSTRFYIQYF
>TRBV20-1|many|TRBJ1-6|TRBD1
TGCAGTGCCGGACAGGGAGGGCCCTATAATTCACCCCTCCACTTT
CSAGQGGPYNSPLHF
>TRBV18|many|TRBJ2-1|TRBD2
TGTGCCAGCTCACCACTGAGCGGGGGGGCCTACAATGAGCAGTTCTTC
CASSPLSGGAYNEQFF
>TRBV20-1|many|TRBJ2-5|TRBD2
TGCAGTGCTGCCGGGACTACAGACCAGTACTTC
CSAAGTTDQYF
>TRBV4-1|few|TRBJ2-1|TRBD1
TGCGCCAGCAGCCAAGGCCCGGGACAGGGGGCGCATGAGCAGTTCTTC
CASSQGPGQGAHEQFF
>TRBV6-6|few|TRBJ1-1|.
TGTGCCAGCAGCTACGACAGGAACACTGAAGCTTTCTTT
CASSYDRNTEAFF
>TRBV28|once|TRBJ1-2|.
TGTGCCAGCAGAACAAACCAGGGGAATCTCTATGGCTACACCTTC
CASRTNQGNLYGYTF
>TRBV14|few|TRBJ2-1|.
TGTGCCAGCAGCCAAGGAGGACGGCTGGGTGAGCAGTTCTTC
CASSQGGRLGEQFF
>TRBV20-1|.|TRBJ2-3|.
TGCAGTGCTAAAGTGAGCGCCTACACAGATACGCAGTATTTT
CSAKVSAYTDTQYF
>TRBV5-1|.|TRBJ2-7|TRBD2
TGCGCCAGCAGGGTACTAGCGGGGGACTCGCAGCAGTACTTC
CASRVLAGDSQQYF
>TRBV14|few|TRBJ2-1|TRBD1
TGTGCCAGCAGCCAAGGGGAGACAGGGATCCACAATGAGCAGTTCTTC
CASSQGETGIHNEQFF
>TRBV5-1|.|TRBJ2-1|.
TGCGCCAGCAGAGAGTCGGAGTACAATGAGCAGTTCTTC
CASRESEYNEQFF
>TRBV3-1|many|TRBJ2-1|.
TGTGCCAGCAGCCAGGGAAACTACAATGAGCAGTTCTTC
CASSQGNYNEQFF
>TRBV2|.|TRBJ2-3|.
TGTGCCAGCAGATGGGCGAGTAGAACAGATACGCAGTATTTT
CASRWASRTDTQYF
>TRBV28|many|TRBJ2-5|.
TGTGCCAGCAGTCGATTCCCAGAGACCCAGTACTTC
CASSRFPETQYF
>TRBV29-1|.|TRBJ1-1|.
TGCAGCGGTTTCCTGACCGACACCCCAGACACTGAAGCTTTCTTT
CSGFLTDTPDTEAFF
>TRBV7-2|.|TRBJ1-1|.
TGTGCCAGCAGCTGGTCCTTGGACACTGAAGCTTTCTTT
CASSWSLDTEAFF
>TRBV27|few|TRBJ2-5|TRBD2
TGTGCCAGCAGTTCAGTCGGGACTAGCGGGGGGGGGACCCAGTACTTC
CASSSVGTSGGGTQYF